This T cell receptor beta chain was identified in a study of beta chain features in type 1 diabetes. Isolated RNA was reverse transcribed in full, so expressed TCRB transcripts were sequenced. Method: immunoSEQ multiplex PCR; TCRdb's copy keeps in-frame clones and lacks some. Among about 9,200 clones listed, around three quarters were seen once. CDR1 MNHNS and CDR2 SASEGT come from the germline V gene. Trimming shortened V by 8 bases and J by 4 bases, and 20 bases separated the two germline ends. The CDR3 spans 15 residues. The sample taken for sequencing was Tregs from blood. This receptor was taken from a woman aged 18-30 years in good health. The chain couples TRBV6-1 to TRBJ1-1; D is uncertain. The CDR3 region is CASQKPAGLGTEAFF. DNA of the CDR3: TGTGCCAGCCAAAAGCCAGCGGGCCTCGGCACTGAAGCTTTCTTT.